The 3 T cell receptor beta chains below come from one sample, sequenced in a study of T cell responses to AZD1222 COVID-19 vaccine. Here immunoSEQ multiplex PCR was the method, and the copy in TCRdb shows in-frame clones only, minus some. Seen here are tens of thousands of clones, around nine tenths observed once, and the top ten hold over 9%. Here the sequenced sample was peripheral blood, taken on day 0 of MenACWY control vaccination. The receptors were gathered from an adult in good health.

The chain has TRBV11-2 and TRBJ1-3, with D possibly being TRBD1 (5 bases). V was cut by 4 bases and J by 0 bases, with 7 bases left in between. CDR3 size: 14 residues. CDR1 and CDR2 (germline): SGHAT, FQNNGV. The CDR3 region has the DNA TGTGCCAGCAGCTCTGGGGGCTCTGGAAACACCATATATTTT. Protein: CASSSGGSGNTIYF.

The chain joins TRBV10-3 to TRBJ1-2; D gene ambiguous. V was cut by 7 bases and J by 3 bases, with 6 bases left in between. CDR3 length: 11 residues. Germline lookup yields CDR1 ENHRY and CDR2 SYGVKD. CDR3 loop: CAITGDYGYTF. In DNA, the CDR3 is TGTGCCATCACCGGGGACTATGGCTACACCTTC.

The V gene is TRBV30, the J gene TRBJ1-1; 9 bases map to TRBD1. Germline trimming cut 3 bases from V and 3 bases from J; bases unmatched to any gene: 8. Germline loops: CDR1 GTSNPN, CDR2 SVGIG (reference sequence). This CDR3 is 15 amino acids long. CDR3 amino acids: CAWSPNRGRYTEAFF. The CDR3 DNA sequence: TGTGCCTGGAGCCCCAACAGGGGGCGATACACTGAAGCTTTCTTT. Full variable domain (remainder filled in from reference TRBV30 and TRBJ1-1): SQTIHQWPATLVQPVGSPLSLECTVEGTSNPNLYWYRQAAGRGLQLLFYSVGIGQISSEVPQNLSASRPQDRQFILSSKKLLLSDSGFYLCAWSPNRGRYTEAFFGQGTRLTVV.